This T cell receptor beta chain was captured in a study of CD8 T cells in ankylosing spondylitis. Study-level results: Ankylosing spondylitis blood appeared to be characterized by a TCR beta motif of under ten highly homologous variants.

TCRdb redid the calling of the 5' RACE reads with MiXCR, one entry per CDR3 protein. This table has fewer than 400,000 distinct CDR3 sequences, around 22% appearing once. About this clonotype: Its antigen remains unidentified.

CDR3 size: 15 residues. Losses at the gene ends were 4 bases for V and 5 bases for J; bases not matched to a gene: 7. The germline gives CDR1 SGHTA, CDR2 FQGNSA. The sample comprised blood, either unsorted or a sorted T cell fraction (not recorded which). The V gene is TRBV7-2, the J gene TRBJ1-5, with TRBD1 identical over 8 bases. This TCR derives from a male donor with ankylosing spondylitis. The CDR3 loop reads CASSSRTGWDQPQHF. The CDR3, as DNA: TGTGCCAGCAGCTCCAGGACAGGGTGGGATCAGCCCCAGCATTTT.